Here is one TCR beta chain with its context. The antigen is undetermined. The sample originates from a study of T cell responses to AZD1222 COVID-19 vaccine. Assay used: immunoSEQ multiplex PCR; TCRdb lists only in-frame clones, some missing. This table has around 140,000 clones, approximately 93% appearing once. General study findings and limits: Samples come after the peak T cell response, not at day 14. Among those given AZD1222, only five or six were seropositive at baseline. Reportedly, close to half of spike-specific TCRs are directed against unmutated variant regions. White British ancestry dominated among donors, who included more females, and clonal diversity was possibly underestimated.

The V and J ends lost 1 base and 4 bases, in that order; junction bases with no gene match: 7. This CDR3 region has 16 residues. Germline CDR1 PRHDT, CDR2 FYEKMQ (reference sequence). The chain is built from TRBV13 and TRBJ2-1, with 7 bases matching TRBD2. The input for sequencing was peripheral blood, taken on day 0 of AZD1222 vaccination. This receptor was identified in an adult in good health. The CDR3 bases are TGTGCCAGCAGCTTAGAGCGAGGACTAGATTACAATGAGCAGTTCTTC. Amino acids: CASSLERGLDYNEQFF. Full variable domain (remainder filled in from reference TRBV13 and TRBJ2-1): AAGVIQSPRHLIKEKRETATLKCYPIPRHDTVYWYQQGPGQDPQFLISFYEKMQSDKGSIPDRFSAQQFSDYHSELNMSSLELGDSALYFCASSLERGLDYNEQFFGPGTRLTVL.